The text below deals with one TCR beta chain. The antigen is unknown. The CDR3 ends on some other residue instead of the conserved phenylalanine or tryptophan, so this is likely a read error. It is unclear where the CDR3 begins or ends on the DNA, so no DNA is shown, and the CDR3 is as TCRdb lists it. TCRbeta libraries were built with three rounds of nested PCR, modified from ARM-PCR. Using its own MiXCR run on the multiplex PCR reads, TCRdb lists one record per CDR3 protein. The repertoire holds about 200,000 distinct CDR3 sequences, with 71% as singletons. This sample stems from a study of tumor and adjacent non-tumor tissue in lung cancer. The wider study: Patients comprised 12 adenocarcinoma, a couple of squamous cell carcinoma and 1 small cell lung cancer. Regarding the study as a whole: Significantly higher TCR diversity was found in tumor than normal lung.

This sample's RNA came from whole unsorted tissue. The germline V gene has CDR1 SGHAT and CDR2 FQNNGV. The CDR3 region is 11 residues in length, termini included. The sequenced sample was lung tumor tissue. This chain connects TRBV11-2 to TRBJ2-1. This sequence originates from a man aged 55-75 years with non-small cell lung cancer. The CDR3 loop reads CTSSSGDEQFI.